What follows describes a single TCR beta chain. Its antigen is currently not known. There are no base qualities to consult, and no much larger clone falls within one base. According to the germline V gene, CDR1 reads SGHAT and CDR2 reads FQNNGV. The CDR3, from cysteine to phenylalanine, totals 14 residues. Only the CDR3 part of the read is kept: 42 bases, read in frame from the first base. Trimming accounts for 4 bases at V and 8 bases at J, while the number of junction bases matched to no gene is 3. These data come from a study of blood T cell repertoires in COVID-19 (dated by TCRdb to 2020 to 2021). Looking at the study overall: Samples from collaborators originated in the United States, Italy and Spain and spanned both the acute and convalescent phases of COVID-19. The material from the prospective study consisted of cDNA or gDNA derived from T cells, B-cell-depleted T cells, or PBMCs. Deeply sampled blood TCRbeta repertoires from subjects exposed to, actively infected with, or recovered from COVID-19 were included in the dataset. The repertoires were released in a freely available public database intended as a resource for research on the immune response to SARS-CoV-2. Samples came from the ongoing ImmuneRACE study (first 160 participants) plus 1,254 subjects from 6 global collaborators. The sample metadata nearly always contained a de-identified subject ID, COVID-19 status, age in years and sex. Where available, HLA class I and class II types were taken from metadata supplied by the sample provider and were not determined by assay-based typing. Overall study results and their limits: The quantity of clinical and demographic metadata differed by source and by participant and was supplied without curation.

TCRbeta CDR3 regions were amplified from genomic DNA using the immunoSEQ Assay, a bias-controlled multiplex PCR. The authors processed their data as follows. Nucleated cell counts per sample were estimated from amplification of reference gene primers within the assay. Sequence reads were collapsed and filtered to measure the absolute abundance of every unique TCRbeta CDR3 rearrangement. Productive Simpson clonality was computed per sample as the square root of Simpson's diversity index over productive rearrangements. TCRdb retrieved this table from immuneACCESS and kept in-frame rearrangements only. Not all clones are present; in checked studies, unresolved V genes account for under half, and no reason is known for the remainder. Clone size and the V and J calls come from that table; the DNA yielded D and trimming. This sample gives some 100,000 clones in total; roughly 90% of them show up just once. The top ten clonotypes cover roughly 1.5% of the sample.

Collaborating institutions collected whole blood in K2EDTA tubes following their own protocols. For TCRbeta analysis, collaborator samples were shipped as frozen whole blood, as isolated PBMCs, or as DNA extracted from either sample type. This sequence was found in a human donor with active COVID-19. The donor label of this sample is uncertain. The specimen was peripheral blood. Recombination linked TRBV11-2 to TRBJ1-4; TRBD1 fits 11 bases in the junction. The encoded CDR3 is CASSSDRGREKLFF. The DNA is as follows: TGTGCCAGCAGCTCGGACAGGGGGCGCGAAAAACTGTTTTTT. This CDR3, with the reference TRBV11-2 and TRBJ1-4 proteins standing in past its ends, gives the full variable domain EAGVAQSPRYKIIEKRQSVAFWCNPISGHATLYWYQQILGQGPKLLIQFQNNGVVDDSQLPKDRFSAERLKGVDSTLKIQPAKLEDSAVYLCASSSDRGREKLFFGSGTQLSVL.